One T cell receptor (beta chain) is described in this entry. There is no known antigen for this receptor. Per-base qualities were not stored, and no clone one base away is much larger. From its cysteine to its phenylalanine, the CDR3 spans 18 amino acids. Of all the DNA, just the CDR3 is kept, 54 bases in frame from base 1. V lost 0 bases and J lost 0 bases, and the count of bases not matched to a germline gene is 6. The germline V gene provides CDR1 SGHTA and CDR2 FQGTGA. These data originate in a study of T-cell memory formation after mild COVID-19 (dated by TCRdb to about 2021). Looking at the study overall: Most TCR sequence clusters were specific to one of the two donors. T-cell clones expanding and contracting after mild COVID-19 in two donors were tracked by longitudinal TCRalpha and TCRbeta repertoire sequencing. Two young, previously healthy adult volunteers made up the cohort, one male and one female.

Ficoll-Paque density gradient centrifugation was the method used to isolate PBMCs. What the authors observed across the whole study: The detection of some responding clones in pre-infection memory suggests that pre-existing cross-reactive memory T cells joined the SARS-CoV-2 response. From day 15 to 85, contracting clones showed balanced CD4/CD8 phenotypes, whereas a second wave of clones that expanded from day 15 to 37 leaned towards CD4+. The second-wave clones that peaked on day 37 were not confirmed to be SARS-CoV-2 specific. Contracting CD4+ clones turned up mainly in the CM and EM memory subsets, whereas EMRA was where CD8+ clones were enriched. Only two mild cases were covered by the study, and larger cohorts that include severe cases with pre-infection samples were considered necessary.

Sequencing was performed on an Illumina NovaSeq 6000. TCRalpha and TCRbeta cDNA libraries were built by 5'RACE with constant-segment primers, adding sample barcodes and unique molecular identifiers. Trizol reagent was used to extract RNA from every sample. Amplification of the libraries took two PCR steps, and the second step added a second sample barcode plus Illumina TruSeq adapters. Sequencing of the libraries was done on an Illumina NovaSeq, producing 2 x 150 bp paired-end reads. On the study's bioinformatics: Reads were demultiplexed and collapsed into UMI-guided consensus sequences with migec v1.2.7. With mixcr v2.1.11, UMI consensuses were aligned to TRA and TRB V and J templates and assembled into clonotypes. Clonotypes were classified as expanded or contracted when called significant by both edgeR and NoisET, with noise models trained on biological replicates. edgeR calls used a false discovery rate-adjusted p below 0.01 and a log2 fold-change threshold of 1. As an exploratory analysis of dynamics, max-normalized trajectories of the 1000 most abundant clonotypes were examined with PCA combined with hierarchical clustering. The CD4 or CD8 phenotype of responding clones was assigned using the separately sequenced CD4+ and CD8+ repertoires. TCRdb handled the public reads itself, with Q25 trimming in fastp and clone calling in MiXCR, and kept productive beta chains. Every entry covers one CDR3 protein and lists the most common genes and DNA from its rows. Clone size and V and J calls follow TCRdb, not the original study. This sample holds roughly 160,000 distinct CDR3 sequences; over 10% were observed only once. Approximately 3.3% of the sample is held by the ten biggest clonotypes.

The chain was built from TRBV7-3 and TRBJ2-3, with 10 middle bases fitting TRBD2. This receptor was obtained from a man between 18 and 29 years old who had mild COVID-19 (a few samples of this study predate the infection). The sample titles of this study are shuffled in the database, so cell type and time point are left out; the donor was told from shared clones. The sample was PBMCs or a T cell subset sorted from them (not recorded which). The CDR3 amino acid sequence is: CASSLTLKLAGSTDTQYF. The nucleotides read TGTGCCAGCAGCTTAACGCTGAAACTAGCGGGGAGCACAGATACGCAGTATTTT.